The entry that follows covers one T cell receptor beta chain sequence. Antigen: not known. Method: immunoSEQ multiplex PCR; TCRdb's copy keeps in-frame clones and lacks some. The data contain under 95,000 clones, approximately 91% of them singletons. This specimen belongs to a study of identifying expanded T cells in peripheral blood. The germline V and J ends were trimmed by 0 bases and 1 base, with 3 bases remaining between them. Germline loops: CDR1 SGHNT, CDR2 YENEEA. This CDR3 has 14 amino acids. Points from the study as a whole: Differentially abundant clones: roughly 1.2 between replicates, 15 to 17 at about two weeks, roughly 18 at four.

The sample comprised blood. The chain recombines TRBV11-3 with TRBJ2-2; no clear D. The TCR was taken from a person aged 18 to 69 in good health. The CDR3 bases are TGTGCCAGCAGCTTAGAAGGGAACACCGGGGAGCTGTTTTTT. Protein sequence: CASSLEGNTGELFF. Based on the CDR3 plus reference TRBV11-3 and TRBJ2-2, the full variable domain is EAGVVQSPRYKIIEKKQPVAFWCNPISGHNTLYWYLQNLGQGPELLIRYENEEAVDDSQLPKDRFSAERLKGVDSTLKIQPAELGDSAVYLCASSLEGNTGELFFGEGSRLTVL.